Reported below is one T cell receptor beta chain. Its cognate antigen is unknown. This CDR3 has 13 amino acids. Deletions cut 4 bases from V and 4 bases from J, with 11 bases between. Germline V gene sequence: CDR1 SGHDT, CDR2 YYEEEE. Together with a sample-barcoded 5' primer, a J-beta primer mix was included in a second PCR lasting roughly 6 to 12 cycles. One entry per CDR3 protein, called by TCRdb with MiXCR from the 5' RACE reads. The sample includes roughly 2 million distinct CDR3 sequences, 49% of them seen just once. The data stem from a study of blood T cells in healthy people across ages. Points from the study as a whole: Correlation between TCR beta diversity and naive T cell percentage was strong.

Sequencing used blood. The clonotype originates from a woman aged 35 to 49 in good health. This chain joins TRBV5-6 and TRBJ2-5, with D uncertain. CDR3 in amino acids: CASSVTLRETQYF. In DNA form, the CDR3 reads TGTGCCAGCAGCGTAACTCTGCGAGAGACCCAGTACTTC. Looking up the rest from reference TRBV5-6 and TRBJ2-5 gives the full variable domain: DAGVTQSPTHLIKTRGQQVTLRCSPKSGHDTVSWYQQALGQGPQFIFQYYEEEERQRGNFPDRFSGHQFPNYSSELNVNALLLGDSALYLCASSVTLRETQYFGPGTRLLVL.